The table lists the clone carrying this T cell receptor beta chain with many counts. Unsorted whole blood supplied the blood RNA, and germline DNA was isolated too. Making TCR beta cDNA involved around 520 ng total RNA and a constant-region primer. Nested multiplex PCR, run for three rounds with slightly modified ARM-PCR, yielded TCR beta libraries. The two initial PCR rounds, roughly 9 cycles each, used TRBV1-TRBV30 forward and C-beta reverse primers. TCRdb reanalysed the multiplex PCR reads using MiXCR and keeps one entry per CDR3 protein. The sample shows some 320,000 distinct CDR3 sequences, 65% of them seen only once. This entry is derived from a study of tumor-infiltrating lymphocytes in primary liver carcinoma. Across the study: The patients comprised men and women between the ages of 30 and 69 years.

Germline CDR1 is MNHEY and CDR2 is SVGAGI. CDR3 length: 17 residues. J gave up 1 base and V 4 bases, and 8 bases lay outside the gene matches. The sample consisted of peripheral blood. The sequence derives from a man aged 35 to 55 with primary liver carcinoma and hepatitis B virus infection. V gene TRBV6-5 combines with J gene TRBJ2-5; 11 nucleotides align to TRBD1. CDR3 DNA: TGTGCCAGCAGTTTAACTCGGACAGGGGGCCCCCAAGAGACCCAGTACTTC. It is translated as CASSLTRTGGPQETQYF.